The 8 T cell receptor beta chains presented below share a single source sample, sequenced in a study of CD8 T cells in ankylosing spondylitis. A single record per CDR3 protein comes from TCRdb applying MiXCR to the 5' RACE reads. This sample has nearly 250,000 distinct CDR3 sequences, with 30% to 40% found just once. Sequencing was performed on blood, either unsorted or a sorted T cell fraction (not recorded which). These receptor sequences come from a male donor with ankylosing spondylitis or in good health (not recorded which).

This clonotype was seen only a few times. The chain combines TRBV20-1 with TRBJ2-7, with 9 bases matching TRBD1. The V gene's germline CDR1 is DFQATT and CDR2 SNEGSKA (reference sequence). V gave up 4 bases and J gave up 7 bases; unmatched junction bases: 5. The CDR3 length is 12 residues. The CDR3 sequence: CSAIQGAGEQYF. The CDR3 region has the DNA TGCAGTGCTATACAGGGGGCTGGAGAGCAGTACTTC.

This chain uses TRBV15 with TRBJ2-5; D ambiguous. V dropped 0 bases and J dropped 5 bases, with 4 bases sitting between them. The CDR3 is 12 residues long. CDR1 LNHNV and CDR2 YYDKDF come from the germline V gene (reference sequence). CDR3 coding DNA: TGTGCCACCAGCAGAGATATGGAGACCCAGTACTTC. Its translation is CATSRDMETQYF. Based on the CDR3 plus reference TRBV15 and TRBJ2-5, the full variable domain is DAMVIQNPRYQVTQFGKPVTLSCSQTLNHNVMYWYQQKSSQAPKLLFHYYDKDFNNEADTPDNFQSRRPNTSFCFLDIRSPGLGDTAMYLCATSRDMETQYFGPGTRLLVL.

This clonotype was counted only a few times. This chain joins TRBV6-1 and TRBJ1-5; possibly TRBD1 for D (6 bases). V was trimmed by 6 bases and J by 7 bases, leaving 19 bases between them. Germline CDR1 and CDR2: MNHNS and SASEGT. The CDR3 contains 15 residues. The CDR3: CASSPTHRVGQPQHF. The DNA of the CDR3 is TGTGCCAGCAGCCCTACGCACAGGGTTGGACAGCCCCAGCATTTT.

The chain is built from TRBV29-1 and TRBJ1-1; no clear D gene. The CDR3 loop spans 13 amino acids. Trimming removed 5 bases from V and 0 bases from J, with 10 bases in between. The germline V gene encodes CDR1 SQVTM and CDR2 ANQGSEA. CDR3 in DNA: TGCAGCGTTATAATTCCTCTGAACACTGAAGCTTTCTTT. Translated: CSVIIPLNTEAFF.

The V call is TRBV20-1, the J call TRBJ2-7; the D call may be TRBD1 or TRBD2 (7 bases each). With 6 bases removed from V and 0 bases from J, the gap between germline ends came to 15 bases. The CDR3 extends over 14 amino acids. Germline lookup yields CDR1 DFQATT and CDR2 SNEGSKA (reference sequence). Here the CDR3 DNA reads TGCAGTGCGCAAGACAGGGAGGGCTCCTACGAGCAGTACTTC. Translated: CSAQDREGSYEQYF.

In this sample, this clonotype turned up a few times. The chain has TRBV12-3 or TRBV12-4 and TRBJ2-5, with a weak D call TRBD1 (6 bases). V was clipped by 5 bases and J by 1 base, with 14 bases between them. The CDR3 extends over 15 amino acids. In DNA, the CDR3 is TGTGCCAGCAGTCAAGACGGGACATTCCAAGAGACCCAGTACTTC. It encodes CASSQDGTFQETQYF.

This chain joins TRBV6-5 and TRBJ2-1, with D uncertain. Deletions cut 2 bases from V and 8 bases from J, with 10 bases between. Germline V gene sequence: CDR1 MNHEY, CDR2 SVGAGI. The CDR3 extends over 13 amino acids. The chain's CDR3 is CASSYRKADEQFF. As DNA, the CDR3 is TGTGCCAGCAGTTACCGGAAGGCCGATGAGCAGTTCTTC.

The V and J genes are TRBV15 and TRBJ1-1; D possibly corresponds to TRBD1 (5 bases). Germline lookup yields CDR1 LNHNV and CDR2 YYDKDF (reference sequence). Trimming pared 0 bases from V and 2 bases from J, leaving 10 bases between. The CDR3 loop spans 15 amino acids. The CDR3 loop is CATSRELGHNTEAFF. CDR3 nucleotide sequence: TGTGCCACCAGCAGAGAACTTGGACACAACACTGAAGCTTTCTTT.